The present entry profiles one T cell receptor (beta chain) with its context. These data originate in a study of blood T cell repertoires in COVID-19. In the study overall: The origin of the acute and convalescent COVID-19 samples was the United States, Italy and Spain. In each case, the material was cDNA or gDNA derived from T cells, B-cell-depleted T cells, or PBMCs.

There are 15 residues in the CDR3. Germline loops: CDR1 SGHRS, CDR2 YFSETQ. Trimming removed 0 bases from V and 1 base from J, with 5 bases in between. As originally analysed: Reference gene primer amplification yielded estimated nucleated cell counts. Data came from immunoSEQ multiplex PCR; TCRdb stores just in-frame clones and leaves some out. From that table come the V and J calls and clone size; the DNA was used to work out D and trimming. The table shows 10,000 to 11,000 clones, with 70% to 90% occurring only once. The chain is built from TRBV5-1 and TRBJ2-6; D gene ambiguous. This clonotype was obtained from a man younger than 40 with active or convalescent COVID-19. Source material: peripheral blood. The CDR3 DNA is TGCGCCAGCAGCTTGGAGCCGTCTGGGGCCAACGTCCTGACTTTC. It translates to CASSLEPSGANVLTF. Drawing the rest from reference TRBV5-1 and TRBJ2-6, the complete variable domain is KAGVTQTPRYLIKTRGQQVTLSCSPISGHRSVSWYQQTPGQGLQFLFEYFSETQRNKGNFPGRFSGRQFSNSRSEMNVSTLELGDSALYLCASSLEPSGANVLTFGAGSRLTVL.